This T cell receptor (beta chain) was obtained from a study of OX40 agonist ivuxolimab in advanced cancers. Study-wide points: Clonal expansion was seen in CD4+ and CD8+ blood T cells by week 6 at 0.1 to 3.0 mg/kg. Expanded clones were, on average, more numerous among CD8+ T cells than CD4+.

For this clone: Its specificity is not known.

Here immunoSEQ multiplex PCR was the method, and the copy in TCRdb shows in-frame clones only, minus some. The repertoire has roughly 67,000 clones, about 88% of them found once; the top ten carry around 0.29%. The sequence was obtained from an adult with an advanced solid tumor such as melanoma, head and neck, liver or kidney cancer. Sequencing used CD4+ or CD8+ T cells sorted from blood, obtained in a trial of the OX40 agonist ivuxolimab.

CDR3 sequence (DNA): TGTGCCAGTAGTAGAAGGACAGAGTCCTACAATGAGCAGTTCTTC. Its translation is CASSRRTESYNEQFF. The rearrangement joins TRBV19 to TRBJ2-1, with D maybe TRBD1 (6 bases). The germline V gene has CDR1 LNHDA and CDR2 SQIVND (reference sequence). CDR3 length: 15 amino acids. V was trimmed by 4 bases and J by 1 base, leaving 11 bases between them.